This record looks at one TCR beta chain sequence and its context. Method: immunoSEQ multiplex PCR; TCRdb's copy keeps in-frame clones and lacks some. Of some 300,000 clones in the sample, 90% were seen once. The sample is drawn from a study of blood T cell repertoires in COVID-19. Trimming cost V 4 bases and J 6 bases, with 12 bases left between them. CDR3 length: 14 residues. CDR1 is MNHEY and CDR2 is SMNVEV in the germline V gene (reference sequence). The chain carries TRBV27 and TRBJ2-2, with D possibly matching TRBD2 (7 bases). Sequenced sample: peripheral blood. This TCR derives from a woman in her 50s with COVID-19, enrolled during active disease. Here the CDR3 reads CASSWGGAAGELFF. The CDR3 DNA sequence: TGTGCCAGCAGTTGGGGGGGGGCCGCCGGGGAGCTGTTTTTT.